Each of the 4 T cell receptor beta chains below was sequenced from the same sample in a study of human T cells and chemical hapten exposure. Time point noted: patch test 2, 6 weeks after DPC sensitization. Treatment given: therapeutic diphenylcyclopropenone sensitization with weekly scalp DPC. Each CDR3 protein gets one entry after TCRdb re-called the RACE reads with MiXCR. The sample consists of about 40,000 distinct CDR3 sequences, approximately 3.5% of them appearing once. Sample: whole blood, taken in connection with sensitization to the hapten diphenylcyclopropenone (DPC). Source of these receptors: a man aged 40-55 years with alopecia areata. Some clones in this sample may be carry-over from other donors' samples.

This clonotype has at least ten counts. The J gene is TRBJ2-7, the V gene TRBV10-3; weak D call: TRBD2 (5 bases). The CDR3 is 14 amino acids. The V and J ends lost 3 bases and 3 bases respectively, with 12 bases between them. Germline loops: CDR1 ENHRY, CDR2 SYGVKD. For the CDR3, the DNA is TGTGCCATCAGTGAATCTGGACTTAACTACGAGCAGTACTTC. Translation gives CAISESGLNYEQYF.

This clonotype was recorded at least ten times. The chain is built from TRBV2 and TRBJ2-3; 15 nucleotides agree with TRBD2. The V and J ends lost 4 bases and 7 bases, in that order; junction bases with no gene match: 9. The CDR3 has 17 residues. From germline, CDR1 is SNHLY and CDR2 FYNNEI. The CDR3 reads CASSGPGLAGGVHTQYF. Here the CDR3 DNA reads TGTGCCAGCAGTGGACCGGGACTAGCGGGAGGAGTGCATACGCAGTATTTT.

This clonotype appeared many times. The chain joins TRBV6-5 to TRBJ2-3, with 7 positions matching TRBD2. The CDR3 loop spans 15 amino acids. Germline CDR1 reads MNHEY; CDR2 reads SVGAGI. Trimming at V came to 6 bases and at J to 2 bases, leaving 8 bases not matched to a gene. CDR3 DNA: TGTGCCAGCAGACGACTAGCCTCTTTCACAGATACGCAGTATTTT. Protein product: CASRRLASFTDTQYF.

CDR3: CASQELYNEQFF. CDR3 sequence (DNA): TGTGCCTCCCAAGAATTATACAATGAGCAGTTCTTC. The genes are TRBV12-3 or TRBV12-4 and TRBJ2-1, with D unresolved. CDR3 length: 12 residues. V was clipped by 11 bases and J by 4 bases, with 12 bases between them.